Each of the 2 T cell receptor beta chains below was sequenced from the same sample in a study of shared clonotypes between healthy human individuals. Cells designated naive CD8 were CD45RO-negative and were positively selected for CCR7, with terminally differentiated effector memory CD45RA+ cells excluded. TCRdb's table, derived via immunoSEQ multiplex PCR, lists solely in-frame clones and lacks some. The sample has about 2.1 million clones, 85% to 95% seen once. Sequenced input: naive CD8+ T cells from PBMCs. These receptors came from a man aged 18 to 29 in good health. Some clones in this sample may be carry-over from other donors' samples.

This clone was counted a single time. The chain joins TRBV7-8 to TRBJ2-3, with D tentatively TRBD1 or TRBD2 (5 bases each). V was shortened by 5 bases and J by 0 bases, with 12 bases between the two germline ends. There are 15 residues in the CDR3. In germline, CDR1 is SGHVS, CDR2 FQNEAQ. This CDR3 reads CASSGGLLSTDTQYF. DNA for the CDR3: TGTGCCAGCAGCGGGGGTTTACTCAGCACAGATACGCAGTATTTT.

V gene TRBV15 combines with J gene TRBJ2-5, with D perhaps TRBD2 (5 bases). The DNA matches TRBJ2-7 better at its end, which makes the J call doubtful. In germline, CDR1 is LNHNV, CDR2 YYDKDF (reference sequence). The CDR3 consists of 15 residues. The CDR3 here is CATSSEGGGAYEQYF. CDR3 bases: TGTGCCACCAGCTCAGAGGGTGGTGGGGCCTACGAGCAGTACTTC.